These T cell receptor beta chains were read from a single sample in a study of cytomegalovirus exposure and HLA in healthy donors. Repertoires were generated with immunoSEQ multiplex PCR, while TCRdb's copy carries only in-frame clones and drops some. The table shows over 110,000 clones, with roughly 74% occurring only once. Sequencing used PBMCs. The source is a woman aged 40 to 49 in good health and CMV-seropositive. CDR3s include the opening cysteine and the closing phenylalanine or tryptophan. A D gene is named only where the DNA matches it firmly. Clone sizes are given selectively: once, few, many, or a class where the clone is expanded.

>TRBJ2-7|TRBD1|TRBV5-6|NA
CASSFVGQAYEQYF
TGTGCCAGCAGCTTTGTGGGACAGGCCTACGAGCAGTACTTC
>TRBJ2-5|TRBD2|TRBV5-1|NA
CASSLELAGAETQYF
TGCGCCAGCAGCTTGGAACTAGCGGGAGCAGAGACCCAGTACTTC
>TRBJ1-1|NA|TRBV6-5|NA
CASSPHRVTEAFF
TGTGCCAGCAGTCCCCACAGGGTTACTGAAGCTTTCTTT
>TRBJ2-3|TRBD2|TRBV29-1|NA
CSVEGGRDPRQYF
TGCAGCGTTGAGGGCGGGAGGGATCCCAGGCAGTATTTT
>TRBJ2-7|TRBD2|TRBV11-2|NA
CASSLGGSGASYEQYF
TGTGCCAGCAGCTTAGGAGGTAGCGGGGCCTCCTACGAGCAGTACTTC
>TRBJ1-2|NA|TRBV15|NA
CATSRGGYGYGYTF
TGTGCCACCAGCAGAGGGGGCTATGGCTATGGCTACACCTTC
>TRBJ2-3|TRBD1|TRBV11-3|NA
CASSRDSPDTQYF
TGTGCCAGCAGCCGGGACAGCCCAGATACGCAGTATTTT
>TRBJ2-2|TRBD1|TRBV6-1|NA
CASRGQGGNTGELFF
TGTGCCAGCAGGGGACAGGGTGGGAACACCGGGGAGCTGTTTTTT
>TRBJ2-3|TRBD1|TRBV18|NA
CASSPDRVTDTQYF
TGTGCCAGCTCCCCAGACAGGGTCACAGATACGCAGTATTTT
>TRBJ1-1|NA|TRBV4-1|NA
CASSPTGGTEAFF
TGCGCCAGCAGCCCGACAGGAGGCACTGAAGCTTTCTTT
>TRBJ2-7|TRBD1|TRBV23-1|NA
CASSEDRGRYEQYF
TGCGCCAGCAGTGAGGACAGGGGGCGATACGAGCAGTACTTC
>TRBJ1-1|TRBD1|TRBV5-6|NA
CASSWTGTGGLMNTEAFF
TGTGCCAGCAGCTGGACGGGGACAGGGGGTTTAATGAACACTGAAGCTTTCTTT
>TRBJ1-4|NA|TRBV6-1|NA
CASSRQTNEKLFF
TGTGCCAGCAGTCGACAGACTAATGAAAAACTGTTTTTT
>TRBJ2-7|NA|TRBV5-1|NA
CASSPTGSPYEQYF
TGCGCCAGCAGCCCAACGGGGAGCCCCTACGAGCAGTACTTC
>TRBJ1-1|NA|TRBV20-1|NA
CSAKTNTEAFF
TGCAGTGCTAAGACAAACACTGAAGCTTTCTTT
>TRBJ1-5|TRBD1|TRBV7-6|NA
CASSLDVDRGLGQPQHF
TGTGCCAGCAGCTTAGATGTGGACAGGGGGCTAGGGCAGCCCCAGCATTTT
>TRBJ2-7|NA|TRBV6-5|NA
CASERGEDYEQYF
TGTGCCAGCGAGAGAGGAGAAGACTACGAGCAGTACTTC
>TRBJ2-2|TRBD2|TRBV10-1|once
CASSLVAGVTGELFF
TGCGCCAGCTCCCTCGTAGCGGGAGTTACCGGGGAGCTGTTTTTT
>TRBJ1-1|NA|TRBV5-1|NA
CASKNSPGSTEAFF
TGCGCCAGCAAGAATAGTCCGGGGAGCACTGAAGCTTTCTTT
>TRBJ2-7|TRBD1|TRBV5-1|NA
CASSPGTGAYEQYF
TGCGCCAGCAGCCCCGGGACAGGGGCCTACGAGCAGTACTTC
>TRBJ1-1|NA|TRBV29-1|NA
CSVGHLNTEAFF
TGCAGCGTGGGACATTTGAACACTGAAGCTTTCTTT
>TRBJ2-3|TRBD1|TRBV25-1|NA
CASSDDRGVDTQYF
TGTGCCAGCAGTGATGACAGGGGAGTAGATACGCAGTATTTT
>TRBJ1-5|NA|TRBV6-6|few
CASTWGVLVDNQPQHF
TGTGCCAGCACCTGGGGGGTACTAGTAGACAATCAGCCCCAGCATTTT
>TRBJ2-1|NA|TRBV7-9|few
CASSLAPGGQQFF
TGTGCCAGCAGCTTAGCGCCAGGTGGACAACAGTTCTTC
>TRBJ2-7|TRBD2|TRBV5-1|NA
CASSIPLAGGDEQYF
TGCGCCAGCAGCATCCCACTAGCGGGAGGCGACGAGCAGTACTTC
>TRBJ2-7|TRBD2|TRBV7-3|few
CASSLGGLEYTYEQYF
TGTGCCAGCAGCTTAGGCGGACTAGAATATACCTACGAGCAGTACTTC
>TRBJ2-1|TRBD2|TRBV4-2|NA
CASSVGGGGSYNEQFF
TGTGCCAGCAGCGTAGGTGGGGGGGGAAGCTACAATGAGCAGTTCTTC
>TRBJ1-2|TRBD1|TRBV5-5|NA
CASSLATGLGYGYTF
TGTGCCAGCAGCTTAGCGACAGGGTTAGGCTATGGCTACACCTTC
>TRBJ2-3|TRBD2|TRBV5-1|NA
CAGREGTSGADTQYF
TGCGCCGGGAGAGAGGGGACTAGCGGGGCAGATACGCAGTATTTT
>TRBJ2-7|NA|TRBV6-1|NA
CASSTLGEPYEQYF
TGTGCCAGCAGTACCTTGGGCGAGCCCTACGAGCAGTACTTC
>TRBJ1-4|TRBD1|TRBV2|few
CASRGQGVANEKLFF
TGTGCCAGCAGGGGACAGGGGGTAGCTAATGAAAAACTGTTTTTT
>TRBJ2-5|TRBD2|TRBV7-2|NA
CASSFSGRGETQYF
TGTGCCAGCAGCTTTAGCGGGAGAGGAGAGACCCAGTACTTC
>TRBJ1-4|NA|TRBV10-3|NA
CASTGDINEKLFF
TGTGCCTCCACAGGCGATATTAATGAAAAACTGTTTTTT